The 32 T cell receptor beta chains below all came from one sample that was sequenced in a study of shared clonotypes between healthy human individuals. Profiled with immunoSEQ multiplex PCR; TCRdb holds only in-frame clones, not every one. The sample comprises about 2 million clones, over 85% of which are singletons, and less than 1.5% rests with the top ten. CD8 cells regarded as naive lacked CD45RO, were positively chosen for CCR7, and omitted terminally differentiated effector memory CD45RA+ cells. The sequenced material came from naive CD8+ T cells sorted from blood. These receptors originate from a man younger than 30 in good health.

The chain's CDR3 is CAIQTGQNTEAFF. In DNA form, the CDR3 reads TGTGCCATTCAGACAGGGCAGAACACTGAAGCTTTCTTT. The gene calls are TRBV10-3 and TRBJ1-1, with 7 bases fitting TRBD1. There are 13 residues in the CDR3. Germline loops: CDR1 ENHRY, CDR2 SYGVKD. Trimming took 9 bases from V and 1 from J; bases not matched to a gene: 5.

The chain carries TRBV27 and TRBJ2-3, with TRBD1 identical over 10 bases. Looked up from germline, CDR1 is MNHEY and CDR2 is SMNVEV (reference sequence). J was trimmed by 0 bases and V by 1 base; bases with no gene match: 1. This CDR3 has 16 residues. CDR3 in DNA: TGTGCCAGCAGTTTATGGACAGGGGGAAGCACAGATACGCAGTATTTT. It codes for CASSLWTGGSTDTQYF.

The genes are TRBV30 and TRBJ1-6; D gene ambiguous. The V end lost 0 bases, the J end lost 9 bases, and 6 bases lay between the germline ends. Germline V CDR1 and CDR2: GTSNPN, SVGIG (reference sequence). The CDR3 loop spans 12 amino acids. CDR3 DNA: TGTGCCTGGAGTGTACCAGGTTCACCCCTCCACTTT. Amino acids: CAWSVPGSPLHF.

This chain joins TRBV9 and TRBJ2-2; D could derive from TRBD1 or TRBD2 (5 bases each). V was cut by 4 bases and J by 1 base, with 17 bases left in between. The CDR3 sequence is 17 residues long. Germline V lookup: CDR1 SGDLS, CDR2 YYNGEE. CDR3 DNA sequence: TGTGCCAGCAGCACCGGGACCACCCAGGAGAACACCGGGGAGCTGTTTTTT. Translation gives CASSTGTTQENTGELFF.

The gene calls are TRBV2 and TRBJ1-5, with D tentatively TRBD1 (5 bases). V was clipped by 8 bases and J by 4 bases, with 24 bases between them. The CDR3 is 17 residues long. CDR1 and CDR2 from the germline V gene are SNHLY and FYNNEI. The CDR3 region has the DNA TGTGCCAGCTCGGGGGGTTCCAGGGTTACGCCAAATCAGCCCCAGCATTTT. It specifies CASSGGSRVTPNQPQHF. The entire variable domain, with the rest obtained from reference TRBV2 and TRBJ1-5, is as follows: EPEVTQTPSHQVTQMGQEVILRCVPISNHLYFYWYRQILGQKVEFLVSFYNNEISEKSEIFDDQFSVERPDGSNFTLKIRSTKLEDSAMYFCASSGGSRVTPNQPQHFGDGTRLSIL.

This rearrangement joins TRBV6-6 to TRBJ2-7, with 9 bases fitting TRBD1. This CDR3 comprises 14 residues. Looked up from germline, CDR1 is MNHNY and CDR2 is SVGAGI (reference sequence). The junction had 4 bases not matched to a gene; V was cut back by 5 bases and J by 2 bases. The CDR3 sequence: CASSETGGTYEQYF. The CDR3 DNA sequence: TGTGCCAGCAGTGAGACAGGGGGAACCTACGAGCAGTACTTC.

This sequence joins TRBV9 and TRBJ2-3, with TRBD1 matching 7 bases. This CDR3 has 15 residues. J lost 4 bases, V lost 3 bases, and 8 bases had no gene match. In germline, CDR1 is SGDLS, CDR2 YYNGEE. CDR3 sequence reads: CASSEGAPWSDTQYF. In DNA, the CDR3 is TGTGCCAGCAGCGAGGGGGCCCCTTGGTCAGATACGCAGTATTTT.

Regarding this clone: Other nucleotide sequences from this sample produce the same CDR3. CDR3 in DNA: TGTGCCAGCAGCGTAGGAGGGGGGGAGCTGTTTTTT. It yields the protein CASSVGGGELFF. V and J are TRBV9 and TRBJ2-2, with D maybe TRBD2 (5 bases). This CDR3 is built from 12 residues. Trimming removed 0 bases at V and 8 bases at J, with 5 bases between. Germline V CDR1 and CDR2: SGDLS, YYNGEE.

About this clone: Different DNA sequences within this sample yield the same CDR3. The V and J genes are TRBV5-1 and TRBJ1-1; D is uncertain. This CDR3 has 15 residues. Germline V gene sequence: CDR1 SGHRS, CDR2 YFSETQ. Deletions cut 0 bases from V and 0 bases from J, with 9 bases between. Here the CDR3 reads CASSLAQGLNTEAFF. The DNA for the CDR3 is TGCGCCAGCAGCTTGGCCCAAGGACTGAACACTGAAGCTTTCTTT.

Regarding this clone: Other DNA sequences from this sample encode an identical CDR3 as well. The genes are TRBV9 and TRBJ2-1, with 9 bases fitting TRBD2. V gave up 0 bases and J gave up 6 bases; unmatched junction bases: 4. The CDR3 extends over 15 amino acids. Looked up from germline, CDR1 is SGDLS and CDR2 is YYNGEE. The CDR3 bases are TGTGCCAGCAGCGTAGGCGGGGGGGCCGCCAATGAGCAGTTCTTC. Protein sequence: CASSVGGGAANEQFF.

The gene calls are TRBV23-1 and TRBJ2-5; perhaps TRBD2 as D (5 bases). TRBV23-1 carries the ORF label, with uncertain function. This CDR3 contains 16 residues. V was clipped by 0 bases and J by 1 base, with 12 bases between them. In DNA form, the CDR3 reads TGCGCCAGCAGTCAATCCCTAGCAGTATCCCAAGAGACCCAGTACTTC. Translating it yields CASSQSLAVSQETQYF.

J is TRBJ2-1 and V is TRBV28, with a tentative D call TRBD2 (6 bases). V was shortened by 4 bases and J by 7 bases, with 14 bases between the two germline ends. This CDR3 contains 14 residues. Germline assignment: CDR1 MDHEN and CDR2 SYDVKM. The CDR3 spells CASSWGDQSNEQFF. The CDR3 DNA sequence: TGTGCCAGCAGTTGGGGGGACCAATCTAATGAGCAGTTCTTC.

V is TRBV15 and J is TRBJ1-1, with 10 bases fitting TRBD1. CDR1 is LNHNV, CDR2 YYDKDF, per germline (reference sequence). The CDR3 runs to 12 residues. The V and J ends lost 5 bases and 11 bases, in that order; junction bases with no gene match: 5. The CDR3 coding sequence is TGTGCCACCAGCGGTGGGACAGGGGAGGCTTTCTTT. Its translation: CATSGGTGEAFF.

The V and J genes are TRBV28 and TRBJ2-1, with D possibly matching TRBD1 (5 bases). Germline CDR1 is MDHEN and CDR2 is SYDVKM. CDR3 length: 15 amino acids. Trimming cost V 1 base and J 1 base, with 8 bases left between them. CDR3 region: CASSLLGVSYNEQFF. CDR3 nucleotides: TGTGCCAGCAGTTTATTAGGGGTATCCTACAATGAGCAGTTCTTC. Variable domain in full (rest from reference TRBV28 and TRBJ2-1): DVKVTQSSRYLVKRTGEKVFLECVQDMDHENMFWYRQDPGLGLRLIYFSYDVKMKEKGDIPEGYSVSREKKERFSLILESASTNQTSMYLCASSLLGVSYNEQFFGPGTRLTVL.

This chain joins TRBV4-2 and TRBJ1-2, with D unresolved. This CDR3 spans 15 amino acids. CDR1 is LGHNA and CDR2 is YNFKEQ in the germline V gene. V dropped 4 bases and J dropped 4 bases, with 16 bases sitting between them. This CDR3 is CASSPGWRESYGYTF. The CDR3 nucleotides are TGTGCCAGCAGCCCGGGGTGGAGGGAGAGCTATGGCTACACCTTC.

The V and J genes are TRBV6-5 and TRBJ2-7, with 7 bases aligning to TRBD1. Germline assignment: CDR1 MNHEY and CDR2 SVGAGI. The V gene end was trimmed by 6 bases and the J gene end by 6 bases; junction bases not matched to a gene: 5. The CDR3 runs 12 residues. The CDR3 sequence is CASSQTGAEQYF. In nucleotides, the CDR3 is TGTGCCAGCAGCCAAACAGGGGCCGAGCAGTACTTC.

As concerns this clone: In the same sample, other DNA sequences code for this CDR3. The chain couples TRBV9 to TRBJ2-1; no definite D call. This CDR3 contains 14 residues. Germline CDR1 reads SGDLS; CDR2 reads YYNGEE. V dropped 0 bases and J dropped 4 bases, with 8 bases sitting between them. The CDR3 is CASSVATDYNEQFF. The DNA for the CDR3 is TGTGCCAGCAGCGTAGCTACGGATTACAATGAGCAGTTCTTC.

The CDR3 DNA reads TGCGCCAGCGAGCTAGCTGAAAGGACCCAGTACTTC. Translation: CASELAERTQYF. The V and J genes are TRBV4-1 and TRBJ2-5; possibly TRBD2 for D (5 bases). The CDR3 consists of 12 residues. Trimming took 8 bases from V and 7 from J, leaving 14 bases between them. In germline, CDR1 is MGHRA, CDR2 YSYEKL.

CDR3 in DNA: TGTGCCAGCAGCCCAAGCGGGATCCATCCCTACGAGCAGTACTTC. Its protein is CASSPSGIHPYEQYF. This rearrangement joins TRBV7-9 to TRBJ2-7, with TRBD2 matching 7 bases. CDR3 length: 15 amino acids. After removal of 5 bases from V and 2 bases from J, the junction contained 9 bases not matched to a gene. In germline, CDR1 is SEHNR, CDR2 FQNEAQ (reference sequence).

J is TRBJ2-5 and V is TRBV27; D is ambiguous. The CDR3 loop spans 15 amino acids. Trimming cost V 2 bases and J 4 bases, with 14 bases left between them. Germline CDR1 is MNHEY and CDR2 is SMNVEV (reference sequence). This CDR3 is CASSLTGLTGETQYF. The DNA for the CDR3 is TGTGCCAGCAGTTTAACGGGTCTTACGGGAGAGACCCAGTACTTC.

The chain couples TRBV30 to TRBJ2-5, with D hard to call. This CDR3 has 12 residues. Germline lookup yields CDR1 GTSNPN and CDR2 SVGIG (reference sequence). V lost 0 bases and J 4 bases, leaving 6 bases between the germline ends. The CDR3 nucleotides read TGTGCCTGGAGTGTATTCCGAGAGACCCAGTACTTC. Its translation is CAWSVFRETQYF.

The rearrangement joins TRBV7-9 to TRBJ2-5; TRBD1 might be the D (6 bases). Germline V gene data show CDR1 as SEHNR and CDR2 as FQNEAQ (reference sequence). The CDR3 has 15 amino acids. The V end lost 5 bases, the J end lost 1 base, and 14 bases lay between the germline ends. The chain's CDR3 is CASSIRDTSQETQYF. The CDR3 DNA reads TGTGCCAGCAGCATAAGGGACACGAGCCAAGAGACCCAGTACTTC.

This clone has just one count. The chain joins TRBV30 to TRBJ1-1, with D maybe TRBD1 (5 bases). The CDR3 contains 14 residues. V shed 5 bases and J shed 3 bases, with 16 bases lying between them. CDR1 GTSNPN and CDR2 SVGIG come from the germline V gene (reference sequence). The CDR3 region has the DNA TGTGCCTGGGGGTTTTTGGGAGGGGACACTGAAGCTTTCTTT. Amino acid sequence: CAWGFLGGDTEAFF.

A word on this clone: Other DNA sequences within the sample encode an identical CDR3. This chain uses TRBV13 with TRBJ2-1; no firm D call. This CDR3 contains 11 residues. Germline CDR1 PRHDT, CDR2 FYEKMQ (reference sequence). V was shortened by 5 bases and J by 8 bases, with 7 bases between the two germline ends. CDR3 amino acids: CASSPLHEQFF. In nucleotides, the CDR3 is TGTGCCAGCAGCCCACTCCATGAGCAGTTCTTC.

This clone was picked up one time. The gene calls are TRBV4-1 and TRBJ2-7, with D perhaps matching TRBD2 (5 bases). Germline CDR1 reads MGHRA; CDR2 reads YSYEKL. The CDR3 loop spans 14 amino acids. With 0 bases removed from V and 2 bases from J, the gap between germline ends came to 8 bases. The CDR3 DNA reads TGCGCCAGCAGCCAAGAAAGCGGACCCTACGAGCAGTACTTC. Its protein is CASSQESGPYEQYF.

V and J are TRBV12-5 and TRBJ1-3; possibly TRBD1 for D (5 bases). V was pared by 7 bases and J by 0 bases, with 19 bases between. CDR1 is LGHNT and CDR2 is FRNRAP in the germline V gene. This CDR3 has 17 amino acids. CDR3 loop: CASANPSQESSGNTIYF. CDR3 in DNA: TGTGCTAGTGCCAACCCCTCACAGGAAAGCTCTGGAAACACCATATATTTT. Variable domain in full (rest from reference TRBV12-5 and TRBJ1-3): DARVTQTPRHKVTEMGQEVTMRCQPILGHNTVFWYRQTMMQGLELLAYFRNRAPLDDSGMPKDRFSAEMPDATLATLKIQPSEPRDSAVYFCASANPSQESSGNTIYFGEGSWLTVV.

The rearrangement uses TRBV27 and TRBJ2-5; 9 bases match TRBD2. In germline, CDR1 is MNHEY, CDR2 SMNVEV (reference sequence). The CDR3 has 17 residues. Losses at the gene ends were 9 bases for V and 2 bases for J; bases not matched to a gene: 16. In nucleotides, the CDR3 is TGTGCCAGTAGAGGGGCTAGCGGGGAAAATTGGCAAGAGACCCAGTACTTC. This encodes CASRGASGENWQETQYF.

CDR3 in DNA: TGTGCCAGCAGTTACTTCACAGGGGCGAATTCACCCCTCCACTTT. Protein product: CASSYFTGANSPLHF. V usage is TRBV6-6 and J usage is TRBJ1-6; TRBD1 matches at 7 bases. The CDR3 has 15 amino acids. The junction had 4 bases not matched to a gene; V was cut back by 1 base and J by 7 bases. Germline V gene data show CDR1 as MNHNY and CDR2 as SVGAGI (reference sequence).

The genes are TRBV2 and TRBJ2-5; D remains unclear. Trimming removed 6 bases from V and 5 bases from J, with 19 bases in between. The CDR3 runs 15 residues. CDR1 and CDR2 (germline): SNHLY, FYNNEI. The CDR3 region has the DNA TGTGCCAGCAGCGTTTTAAGGGCCTCCCTGGAGACCCAGTACTTC. It translates to CASSVLRASLETQYF.

This chain connects TRBV28 to TRBJ1-5, with TRBD1 matching over 9 bases. The ends lost 5 bases at V and 9 bases at J; junction bases unmatched: 8. The V gene's germline CDR1 is MDHEN and CDR2 SYDVKM. This CDR3 region has 14 residues. CDR3 loop: CASSLLTGGPPQHF. CDR3 DNA: TGTGCCAGCAGTCTATTGACAGGGGGGCCGCCCCAGCATTTT. The full variable domain, rest sourced from reference TRBV28 and TRBJ1-5, is DVKVTQSSRYLVKRTGEKVFLECVQDMDHENMFWYRQDPGLGLRLIYFSYDVKMKEKGDIPEGYSVSREKKERFSLILESASTNQTSMYLCASSLLTGGPPQHFGDGTRLSIL.

This rearrangement joins TRBV6-5 to TRBJ1-2; 10 bases are shared with TRBD1. J gave up 3 bases and V 0 bases, and 4 bases lay outside the gene matches. Germline assignment: CDR1 MNHEY and CDR2 SVGAGI. There are 16 residues in the CDR3. The CDR3 coding sequence is TGTGCCAGCAGTTACTCCGCCGGGACAGGGGACTATGGCTACACCTTC. Translated: CASSYSAGTGDYGYTF.

The rearrangement joins TRBV28 to TRBJ1-4; tentatively, D is TRBD1 (5 bases). The V end lost 1 base, the J end lost 1 base, and 10 bases lay between the germline ends. This CDR3 is built from 16 residues. Germline V gene lookup returns CDR1 MDHEN and CDR2 SYDVKM. Here the CDR3 DNA reads TGTGCCAGCAGTTTATTGGGGGAGGGAACTAATGAAAAACTGTTTTTT. Its protein product is CASSLLGEGTNEKLFF.